This T cell receptor beta chain comes out of a study of PD-L1 blockade in urothelial cancer (dated by TCRdb to 2017 to 2019). For the wider study: Every patient began therapy at some point between 2013 and 2015 and was given atezolizumab 1,200 mg intravenously every 3 weeks. Durable clinical benefit was achieved by nine patients but not by the remaining 20. About nine tenths of the roughly 29 patients were males with bladder-origin urothelial cancer, and 18 of 29 reported a prior smoking history. Pretreatment tumor samples, along with matched peripheral blood serially collected before and after atezolizumab treatment, were subjected to TCR sequencing. Blood samples were analyzed at two time points: 3 weeks after treatment start (second dose) and 6 weeks after treatment start. Somatic, immune and clinical correlates of response to PD-L1 blockade with atezolizumab in urothelial cancer were the focus of an exploratory multi-omic analysis. An ECOG performance status of 0 or 1 was recorded for the patients, and 0 to 3 prior chemotherapy regimens had been received by the patients. Whole exome sequencing and RNA sequencing of pretreatment tumors were performed alongside TCR sequencing in the same patients. Pretreatment blood TCR-seq was available for 30 or so patients, at least one posttreatment blood collection was obtained for around 25 patients, and tumor TCR-seq was available for around 25 patients. Durable clinical benefit was defined as a progression-free survival longer than 6 months, and TCR features were additionally tested against progression-free survival and overall survival. A median of around 150,000 T cells and approximately 86,000 unique TCRs was obtained from blood samples, and a median clonality of 0.080 was observed.

Synthetic TCR analog templates were spiked into each PCR to estimate absolute template abundance from read counts. Using the immunoSEQ assay, TCRbeta CDR3 regions were amplified from genomic DNA with bias-controlled V and J gene primers. Sequencing of rearranged TCRbeta segments was done at approximately 20X coverage. Turning to the authors' computational methods: Clustering was used to correct sequencing errors, and CDR3s were annotated against IMGT to assign V, D and J genes. Out-of-frame and stop-codon sequences were excluded, and only productive TCRbeta rearrangements were used in downstream analyses. To compute clonality, Shannon entropy was normalized by the log of the number of unique productive sequences and then subtracted from one. Clones differing between time points or between blood and tumor were identified using Fisher's exact test with Benjamini-Hochberg correction, with an adjusted p below 0.01 applied as the threshold. The table comes from immuneACCESS by way of TCRdb, which keeps in-frame sequences with V and J called. Part of the clones is missing from these tables; in studies checked, under half for an unresolved V gene and the rest for unknown reasons. V and J calls and clone size are given by that table; D and trimming were obtained from the DNA. The sample table records fewer than 90,000 clones; around 93% of these occur just once. Over 0.7% of the sample comes from the top ten.

Counted from cysteine to phenylalanine, this CDR3 has 14 amino acids. Kept here is only the CDR3 DNA, which spans 42 bases and is read in frame from base 1. For CDR1 and CDR2, the germline V gene lists SGHVS and FNYEAQ. For this chain, trimming is 4 bases at the V end and 9 bases at the J end, and the number of junction bases without a gene match is 6. A few counts support this clone. It has no known antigen specificity. The input lacks base qualities; no much larger clone sits a single base away. What the authors observed across the whole study: Because the sample size was small (n ≈ 27) and many exploratory analyses were performed, the results are intended to be hypothesis-generating. Greater expansion of tumor-associated TCR clones in peripheral blood 3 weeks after the start of treatment was observed in patients with durable benefit (n ≈ 22, p = 0.022). A pretreatment peripheral blood TCR clonality below the median was linked to improved progression-free and overall survival.

Explained via the paper, the time point label denotes: peripheral blood 6 weeks after treatment start. A total of 25 to 30 patients with locally advanced or metastatic urothelial carcinoma, treated at Memorial Sloan Kettering on a trial protocol, made up the cohort. Peripheral blood mononuclear cells were collected pretreatment and during treatment, at between 1 and 8 total time points per patient. The Qiagen DNeasy Blood extraction kit was used to purify genomic DNA from total PBMCs and from tumor samples. PBMCs were collected pretreatment and during treatment, and were isolated and stored as previously described.

Here the sequenced sample was PBMCs, taken around atezolizumab (anti-PD-L1) treatment. The chain is encoded by TRBV7-6 joined to TRBJ2-1, and 10 junction bases match TRBD2. This receptor was obtained from a woman older than 75 with urothelial cancer. The CDR3 has the sequence CASSSSGRAAEQFF. The bases are TGTGCCAGCAGCTCCAGCGGGAGGGCCGCTGAGCAGTTCTTC.